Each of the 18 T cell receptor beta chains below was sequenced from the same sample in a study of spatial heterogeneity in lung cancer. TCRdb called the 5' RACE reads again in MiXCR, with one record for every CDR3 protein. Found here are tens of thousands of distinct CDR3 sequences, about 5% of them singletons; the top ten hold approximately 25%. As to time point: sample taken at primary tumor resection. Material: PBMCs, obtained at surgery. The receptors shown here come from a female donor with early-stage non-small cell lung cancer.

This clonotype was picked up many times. The CDR3 DNA reads TGTGCCAGCAGTTACGAAGCTCAAGAGACCCAGTACTTC. Residues: CASSYEAQETQYF. The rearrangement joins TRBV6-6 to TRBJ2-5; D unresolved. CDR3 length: 13 residues. Germline assignment: CDR1 MNHNY and CDR2 SVGAGI (reference sequence). V lost 2 bases, J lost 2 bases, and 6 bases lay in between.

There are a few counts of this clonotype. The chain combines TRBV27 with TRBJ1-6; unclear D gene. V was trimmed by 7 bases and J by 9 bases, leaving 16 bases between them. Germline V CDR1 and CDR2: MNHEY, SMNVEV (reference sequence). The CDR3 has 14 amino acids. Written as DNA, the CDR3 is TGTGCCAGCAATCCCCAGGCGGGTGGTTCACCCCTCCACTTT. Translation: CASNPQAGGSPLHF.

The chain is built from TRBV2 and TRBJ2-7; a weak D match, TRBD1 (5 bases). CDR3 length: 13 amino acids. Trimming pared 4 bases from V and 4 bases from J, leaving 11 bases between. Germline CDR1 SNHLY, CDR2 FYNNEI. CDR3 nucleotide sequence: TGTGCCAGCAGTGTGCAGGGTCGGTACGAGCAGTACTTC. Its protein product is CASSVQGRYEQYF.

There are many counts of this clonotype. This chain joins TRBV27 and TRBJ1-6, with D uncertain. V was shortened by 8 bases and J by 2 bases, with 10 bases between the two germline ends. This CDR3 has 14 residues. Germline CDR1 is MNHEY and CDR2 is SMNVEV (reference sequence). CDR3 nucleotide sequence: TGTGCCAGCGATCTCCCCCCCTATAATTCACCCCTCCACTTT. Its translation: CASDLPPYNSPLHF.

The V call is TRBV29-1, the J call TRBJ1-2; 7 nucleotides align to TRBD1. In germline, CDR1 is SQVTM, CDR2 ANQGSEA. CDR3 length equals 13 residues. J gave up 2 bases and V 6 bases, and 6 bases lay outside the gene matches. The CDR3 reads CSVGRDRNYGYTF. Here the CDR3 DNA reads TGCAGCGTGGGCAGGGACAGAAACTATGGCTACACCTTC.

CDR3 bases: TGTGCCAGTAGTATACTTGCTCCTAGCACAGATACGCAGTATTTT. Encoded protein: CASSILAPSTDTQYF. The rearrangement joins TRBV19 to TRBJ2-3; D is undetermined. Per the germline V gene, CDR1 is LNHDA and CDR2 is SQIVND (reference sequence). V lost 2 bases to trimming and J lost 0 bases, with 9 bases between them. The CDR3 extends over 15 amino acids.

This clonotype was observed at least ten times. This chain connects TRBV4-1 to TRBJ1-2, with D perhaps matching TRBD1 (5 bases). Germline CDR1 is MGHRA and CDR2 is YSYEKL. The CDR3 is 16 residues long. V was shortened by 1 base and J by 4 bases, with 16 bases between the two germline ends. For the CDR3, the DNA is TGCGCCAGCAGCCAAGTTTTGGGGCAGGGCGGCTATGGCTACACCTTC. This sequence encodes CASSQVLGQGGYGYTF.

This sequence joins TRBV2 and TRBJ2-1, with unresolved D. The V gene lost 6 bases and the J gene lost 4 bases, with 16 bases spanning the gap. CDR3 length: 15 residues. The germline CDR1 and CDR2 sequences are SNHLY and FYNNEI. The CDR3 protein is CASSEIGGDYNEQFF. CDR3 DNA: TGTGCCAGCAGCGAGATCGGTGGGGATTACAATGAGCAGTTCTTC.

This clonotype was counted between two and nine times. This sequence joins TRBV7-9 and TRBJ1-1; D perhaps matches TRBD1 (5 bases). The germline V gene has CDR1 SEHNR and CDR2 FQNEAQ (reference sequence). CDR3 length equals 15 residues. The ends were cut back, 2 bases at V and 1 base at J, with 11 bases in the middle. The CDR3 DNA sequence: TGTGCCAGCAGCTTACAGGGCCCGAGGAACACTGAAGCTTTCTTT. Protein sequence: CASSLQGPRNTEAFF.

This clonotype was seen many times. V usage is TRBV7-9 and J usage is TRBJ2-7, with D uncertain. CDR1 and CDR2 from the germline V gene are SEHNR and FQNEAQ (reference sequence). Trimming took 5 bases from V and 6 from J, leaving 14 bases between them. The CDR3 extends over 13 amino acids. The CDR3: CASSIGTTGEQYF. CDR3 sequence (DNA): TGTGCCAGCAGCATTGGTACGACCGGCGAGCAGTACTTC.

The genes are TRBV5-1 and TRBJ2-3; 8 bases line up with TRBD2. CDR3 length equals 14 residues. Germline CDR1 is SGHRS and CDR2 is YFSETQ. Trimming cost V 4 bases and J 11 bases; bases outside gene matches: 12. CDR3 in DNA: TGCGCCAGCAGCCCGAGCGGGAGCTTGTCAGGGCAGTATTTT. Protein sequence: CASSPSGSLSGQYF.

The CDR3 region is CASSYAGLNTQYF. CDR3 in DNA: TGTGCCAGCAGTTACGCGGGACTTAATACGCAGTATTTT. V and J are TRBV6-5 and TRBJ2-3; a possible D gene is TRBD2 (6 bases). CDR1 and CDR2 from the germline V gene are MNHEY and SVGAGI. Trimming took 2 bases from V and 7 from J, leaving 10 bases between them. The CDR3 is 13 amino acids.

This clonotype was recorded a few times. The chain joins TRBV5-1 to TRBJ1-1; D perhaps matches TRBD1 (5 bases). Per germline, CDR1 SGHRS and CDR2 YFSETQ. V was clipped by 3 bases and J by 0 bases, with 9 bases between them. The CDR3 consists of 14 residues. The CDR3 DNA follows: TGCGCCAGCAGCTCCGACAGAGTGAACACTGAAGCTTTCTTT. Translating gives CASSSDRVNTEAFF.

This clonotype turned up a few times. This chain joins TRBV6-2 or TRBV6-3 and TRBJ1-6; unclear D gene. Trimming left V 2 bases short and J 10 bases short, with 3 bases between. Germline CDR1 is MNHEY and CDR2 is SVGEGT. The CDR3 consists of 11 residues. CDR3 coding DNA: TGTGCCAGCAGTTACCCGTCACCCCTCCACTTT. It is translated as CASSYPSPLHF.

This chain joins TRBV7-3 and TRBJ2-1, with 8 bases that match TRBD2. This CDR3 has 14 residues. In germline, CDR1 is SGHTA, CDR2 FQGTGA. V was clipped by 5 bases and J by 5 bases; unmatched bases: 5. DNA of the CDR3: TGTGCCAGCAGCCCGACTAGCGACCACAATGAGCAGTTCTTC. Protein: CASSPTSDHNEQFF. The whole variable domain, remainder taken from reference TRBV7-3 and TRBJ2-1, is GAGVSQTPSNKVTEKGKYVELRCDPISGHTALYWYRQSLGQGPEFLIYFQGTGAADDSGLPNDRFFAVRPEGSVSTLKIQRTERGDSAVYLCASSPTSDHNEQFFGPGTRLTVL.

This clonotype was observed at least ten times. The CDR3 loop reads CASSHFRRNLNTEAFF. The CDR3 nucleotides are TGTGCCAGCAGCCACTTTCGGAGAAACTTGAACACTGAAGCTTTCTTT. The chain combines TRBV3-1 with TRBJ1-1; D ambiguous. The germline V and J ends were trimmed by 3 bases and 0 bases, with 14 bases remaining between them. Germline assignment: CDR1 LGHDT and CDR2 YNNKEL (reference sequence). The length of the CDR3 is 16 residues.

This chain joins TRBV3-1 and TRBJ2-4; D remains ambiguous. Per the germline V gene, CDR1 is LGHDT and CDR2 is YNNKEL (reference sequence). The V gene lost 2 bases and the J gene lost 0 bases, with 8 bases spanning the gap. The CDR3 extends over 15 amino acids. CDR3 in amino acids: CASSQTDGAKNIQYF. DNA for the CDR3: TGTGCCAGCAGCCAAACGGACGGAGCCAAAAACATTCAGTACTTC. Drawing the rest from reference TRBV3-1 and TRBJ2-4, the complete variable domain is DTAVSQTPKYLVTQMGNDKSIKCEQNLGHDTMYWYKQDSKKFLKIMFSYNNKELIINETVPNRFSPKSPDKAHLNLHINSLELGDSAVYFCASSQTDGAKNIQYFGAGTRLSVL.

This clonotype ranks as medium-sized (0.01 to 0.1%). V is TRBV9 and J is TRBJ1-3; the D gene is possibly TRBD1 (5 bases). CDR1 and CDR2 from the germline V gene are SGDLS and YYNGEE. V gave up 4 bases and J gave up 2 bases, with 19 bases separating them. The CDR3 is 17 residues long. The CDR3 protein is CASSLPAGGTAGNTIYF. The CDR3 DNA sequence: TGTGCCAGCAGCTTACCCGCGGGGGGTACTGCTGGAAACACCATATATTTT. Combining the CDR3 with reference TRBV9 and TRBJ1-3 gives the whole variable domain DSGVTQTPKHLITATGQRVTLRCSPRSGDLSVYWYQQSLDQGLQFLIQYYNGEERAKGNILERFSAQQFPDLHSELNLSSLELGDSALYFCASSLPAGGTAGNTIYFGEGSWLTVV.